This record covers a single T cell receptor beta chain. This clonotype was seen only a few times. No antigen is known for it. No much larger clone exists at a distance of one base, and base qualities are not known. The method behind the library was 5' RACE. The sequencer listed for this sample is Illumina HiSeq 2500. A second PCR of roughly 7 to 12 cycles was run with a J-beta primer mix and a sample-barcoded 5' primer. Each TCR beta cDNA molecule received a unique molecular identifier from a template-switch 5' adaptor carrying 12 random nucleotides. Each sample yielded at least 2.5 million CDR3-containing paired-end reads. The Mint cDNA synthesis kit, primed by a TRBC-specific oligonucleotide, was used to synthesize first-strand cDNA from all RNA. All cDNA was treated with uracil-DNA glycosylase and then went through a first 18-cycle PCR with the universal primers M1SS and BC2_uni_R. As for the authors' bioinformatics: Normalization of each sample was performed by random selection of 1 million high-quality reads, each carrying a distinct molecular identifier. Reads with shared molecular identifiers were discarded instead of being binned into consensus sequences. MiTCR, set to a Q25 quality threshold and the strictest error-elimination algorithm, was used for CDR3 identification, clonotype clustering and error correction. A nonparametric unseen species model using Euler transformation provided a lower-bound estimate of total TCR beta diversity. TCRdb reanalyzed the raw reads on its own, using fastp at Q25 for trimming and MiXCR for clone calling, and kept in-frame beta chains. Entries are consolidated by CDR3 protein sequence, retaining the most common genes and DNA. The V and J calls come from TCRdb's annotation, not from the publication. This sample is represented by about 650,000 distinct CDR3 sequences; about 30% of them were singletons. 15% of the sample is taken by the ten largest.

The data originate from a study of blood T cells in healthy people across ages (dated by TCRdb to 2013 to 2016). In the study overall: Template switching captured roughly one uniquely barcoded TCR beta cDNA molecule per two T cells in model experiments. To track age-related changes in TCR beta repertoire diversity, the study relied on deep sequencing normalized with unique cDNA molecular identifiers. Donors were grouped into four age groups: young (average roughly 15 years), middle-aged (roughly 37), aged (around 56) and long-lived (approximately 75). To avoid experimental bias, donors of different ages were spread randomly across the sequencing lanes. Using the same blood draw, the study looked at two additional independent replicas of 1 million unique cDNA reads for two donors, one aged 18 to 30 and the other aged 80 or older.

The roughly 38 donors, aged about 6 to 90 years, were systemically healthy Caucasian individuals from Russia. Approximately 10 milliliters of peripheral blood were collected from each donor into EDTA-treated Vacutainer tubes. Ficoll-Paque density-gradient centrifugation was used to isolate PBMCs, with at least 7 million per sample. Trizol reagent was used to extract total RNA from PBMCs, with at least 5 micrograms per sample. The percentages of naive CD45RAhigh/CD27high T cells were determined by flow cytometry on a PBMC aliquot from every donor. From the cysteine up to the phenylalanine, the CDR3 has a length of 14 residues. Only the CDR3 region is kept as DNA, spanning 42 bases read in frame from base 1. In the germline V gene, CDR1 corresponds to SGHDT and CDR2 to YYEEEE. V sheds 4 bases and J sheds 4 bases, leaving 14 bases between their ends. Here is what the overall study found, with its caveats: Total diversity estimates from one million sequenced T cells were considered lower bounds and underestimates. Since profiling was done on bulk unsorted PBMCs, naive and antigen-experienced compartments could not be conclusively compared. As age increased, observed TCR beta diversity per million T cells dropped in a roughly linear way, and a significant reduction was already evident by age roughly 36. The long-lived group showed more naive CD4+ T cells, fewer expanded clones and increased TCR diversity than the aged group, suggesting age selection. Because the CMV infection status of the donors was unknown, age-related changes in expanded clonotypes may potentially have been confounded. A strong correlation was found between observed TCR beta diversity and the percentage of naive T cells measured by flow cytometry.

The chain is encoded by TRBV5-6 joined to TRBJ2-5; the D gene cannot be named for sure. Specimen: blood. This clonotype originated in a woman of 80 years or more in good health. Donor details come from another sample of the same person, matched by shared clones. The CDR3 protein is CASSLVVYRETQYF. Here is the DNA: TGTGCCAGCAGCCTGGTGGTGTACCGAGAGACCCAGTACTTC.